The rows below give T cell receptor beta chains drawn from one sample of a study of T cells in Graves' hyperthyroidism and ophthalmopathy. One entry per CDR3 protein results from TCRdb running MiXCR on the multiplex PCR reads. The profile shows over 150,000 distinct CDR3 sequences, about 17% of them singletons. Material for sequencing was blood. The receptor set was obtained from a woman aged 50 to 65 with Graves' hyperthyroidism. Both conserved end residues are part of each CDR3. The order of the fields is D gene, J gene, clone size, V gene, CDR3 DNA, CDR3 protein. The D gene is left open where the match is weak. Size values are once, few and many counts, or a class for expanded clones, and some rows have none.

D: -; J: TRBJ1-2; size: few; V: TRBV19; DNA: TGTGCCAGTTTAGACCACAGAGGCGGAATCTATGGCTACACCTTC; CDR3: CASLDHRGGIYGYTF
D: -; J: TRBJ1-6; size: many; V: TRBV28; DNA: TGTGCCACCAGATTACAGGGAATTGATAATTCACCCCTCCACTTT; CDR3: CATRLQGIDNSPLHF
D: -; J: TRBJ1-6; size: -; V: TRBV20-1; DNA: TGCAGTGCTAGAGATAGGGAGGGAAGCTCCTATAATTCACCCCTCCACTTT; CDR3: CSARDREGSSYNSPLHF
D: TRBD1; J: TRBJ1-5; size: -; V: TRBV19; DNA: TGTGCCAGTTGGGGACAGCTTAGCAATCAGCCCCAGCATTTT; CDR3: CASWGQLSNQPQHF
D: TRBD1; J: TRBJ1-2; size: few; V: TRBV10-2; DNA: TGCGCCAGCAGTGAGAACCGGGACAGTAATAACTATGGCTACACCTTC; CDR3: CASSENRDSNNYGYTF
D: -; J: TRBJ1-4; size: few; V: TRBV7-9; DNA: TGTGCCAGCAGCTTAGGCAGGTTAGGGCCTCACGAAAAACTGTTTTTT; CDR3: CASSLGRLGPHEKLFF
D: TRBD1; J: TRBJ2-1; size: many; V: TRBV6-5; DNA: TGTGCCAGCAGTTACTCGGGGACAGGCCTCTACAATGAGCAGTTCTTC; CDR3: CASSYSGTGLYNEQFF
D: TRBD1; J: TRBJ2-5; size: many; V: TRBV7-3; DNA: TGTGCCAGCAGGGACCCCGGGACAGGGAGCGGAGAGACCCAGTACTTC; CDR3: CASRDPGTGSGETQYF
D: -; J: TRBJ2-3; size: many; V: TRBV7-3; DNA: TGTGCCAGCAGCCGTTCGCTGGGGGTAGGCACAGATACGCAGTATTTT; CDR3: CASSRSLGVGTDTQYF
D: -; J: TRBJ2-7; size: many; V: TRBV5-1; DNA: TGCGCCAGCAGCTTGGACAGGGTCAGCGAGCAGTACTTC; CDR3: CASSLDRVSEQYF
D: -; J: TRBJ1-4; size: many; V: TRBV20-1; DNA: TGCAGTGCGAGGACACATGAAAAACTGTTTTTT; CDR3: CSARTHEKLFF
D: -; J: TRBJ1-1; size: -; V: TRBV9; DNA: TGTGCCAGCAGCGAGGGGAGTGCGAACACTGAAGCTTTCTTT; CDR3: CASSEGSANTEAFF
D: -; J: TRBJ1-1; size: many; V: TRBV15; DNA: TGTGCCACCAGCTATGATAACAGGAAGGCTGAAGCTTTCTTT; CDR3: CATSYDNRKAEAFF
D: TRBD1; J: TRBJ1-1; size: many; V: TRBV3-1; DNA: TGTGCCAGCAGCCAAGTTACAGGGGATGCTGAAGCTTTCTTT; CDR3: CASSQVTGDAEAFF
D: TRBD2; J: TRBJ2-7; size: few; V: TRBV20-1; DNA: TGCAGTGCTAGAGCCACCCCTAGCGGGAGGGCCTACTACTACGAGCAGTACTTC; CDR3: CSARATPSGRAYYYEQYF
D: -; J: TRBJ2-5; size: -; V: TRBV29-1; DNA: TGCAGCGTTGGGGGGAAAGAGACCCAGTACTTC; CDR3: CSVGGKETQYF
D: -; J: TRBJ1-1; size: many; V: TRBV29-1; DNA: TGCAGCGTTGAAGACATCACTGAAGCTTTCTTT; CDR3: CSVEDITEAFF
D: TRBD2; J: TRBJ2-7; size: few; V: TRBV11-2; DNA: TGTGCCAGCAGCTTAAGTCGTACTAGCGGGAGGGCGGGGCAGTACTTC; CDR3: CASSLSRTSGRAGQYF
D: -; J: TRBJ1-2; size: many; V: TRBV7-9; DNA: TGTGCCAGCACCATAAGGGACACCGCTTTCTATGGCTACACCTTC; CDR3: CASTIRDTAFYGYTF
D: TRBD2; J: TRBJ2-1; size: -; V: TRBV9; DNA: TGTGCCAGCAGCGTAGATGGGACTAGCAGGGGTGAGCAGTTCTTC; CDR3: CASSVDGTSRGEQFF
D: -; J: TRBJ2-2; size: -; V: TRBV7-9; DNA: TGTGCCAGCGGCTTTCAGGGTAACACCGGGGAGCTGTTTTTT; CDR3: CASGFQGNTGELFF
D: -; J: TRBJ2-3; size: -; V: TRBV12-3/TRBV12-4; DNA: TGTGCCAGCAGTGCCCTGAGGGATACGCAGTATTTT; CDR3: CASSALRDTQYF
D: -; J: TRBJ1-2; size: many; V: TRBV6-5; DNA: TGTGCCAGCAGTTACGCCAGCCGGGACCGAAACTATGGCTACACCTTC; CDR3: CASSYASRDRNYGYTF
D: TRBD2; J: TRBJ2-5; size: many; V: TRBV11-2; DNA: TGTGCCAGCAGCTCCGGGACTAGCGGAAAACAAGAGACCCAGTACTTC; CDR3: CASSSGTSGKQETQYF
D: -; J: TRBJ2-5; size: few; V: TRBV20-1; DNA: TGCAGTGTCGAGAGAGTGCAGGGAACCCTGGAGACCCAGTACTTC; CDR3: CSVERVQGTLETQYF
D: TRBD2; J: TRBJ2-1; size: many; V: TRBV27; DNA: TGTGCCAGCAGTCCTGGACTAGCTAATGAGCAGTTCTTC; CDR3: CASSPGLANEQFF
D: TRBD2; J: TRBJ2-3; size: -; V: TRBV19; DNA: TGTGCCAGTGCTCCGGTTTTCGGGACTAGCTCCACAGATACGCAGTATTTT; CDR3: CASAPVFGTSSTDTQYF
D: TRBD2; J: TRBJ2-1; size: -; V: TRBV20-1; DNA: TGCAGTGCTAGAGATAAGGGGAGCGGGGCCGGGGATGAGCAGTTCTTC; CDR3: CSARDKGSGAGDEQFF
D: TRBD1; J: TRBJ2-1; size: many; V: TRBV10-3; DNA: TGTGCCATCAGTGAGTCGATTCGGGCAGGGGGCAAAGATGAGCAGTTCTTC; CDR3: CAISESIRAGGKDEQFF
D: -; J: TRBJ2-2; size: -; V: TRBV5-1; DNA: TGCGCCAGCAGCTTGGTTGGTAGCGAGAACACCGGGGAGCTGTTTTTT; CDR3: CASSLVGSENTGELFF
D: TRBD1; J: TRBJ1-2; size: many; V: TRBV6-5; DNA: TGTGCCAGCAGCAAGACAGGGAATTACTATGGCTACACCTTC; CDR3: CASSKTGNYYGYTF
D: TRBD2; J: TRBJ2-2; size: few; V: TRBV19; DNA: TGTGCCAGTTACCCCCTTGCGGGAGGGAACACCGGGGAGCTGTTTTTT; CDR3: CASYPLAGGNTGELFF
D: TRBD2; J: TRBJ2-3; size: many; V: TRBV3-1; DNA: TGTGCCAGCAGCCGGGAGGCCGGGAGGGACACAGATACGCAGTATTTT; CDR3: CASSREAGRDTDTQYF
D: TRBD2; J: TRBJ2-7; size: many; V: TRBV7-9; DNA: TGTGCCAGCAGCCCCTCCGCCCTTGGTCTAGCGGGGGCCTACGAGCAGTACTTC; CDR3: CASSPSALGLAGAYEQYF
D: TRBD2; J: TRBJ2-2; size: many; V: TRBV27; DNA: TGTGCCAGCAGTTTACTAGCGGGAGAGGGTACTGGGGAGCTGTTTTTT; CDR3: CASSLLAGEGTGELFF
D: TRBD2; J: TRBJ2-1; size: many; V: TRBV7-9; DNA: TGTGCCAGCAGCTTAGAAGGGACTAGCTTGAATGAGCAGTTCTTC; CDR3: CASSLEGTSLNEQFF
D: -; J: TRBJ1-1; size: many; V: TRBV29-1; DNA: TGCAGCGTTGAAGATCCGGGCACTGAAGCTTTCTTT; CDR3: CSVEDPGTEAFF